The 14 T cell receptor beta chains below were found in one sample sequenced in a study of CD8 T cells in ankylosing spondylitis. Each CDR3 protein is one row after TCRdb ran MiXCR on the 5' RACE reads. The table records about 140,000 distinct CDR3 sequences, more than 7% of them present only once. The sequencing input was synovial fluid, either unsorted or a sorted T cell fraction (not recorded which). Every receptor here comes from a male donor with ankylosing spondylitis.

V and J are TRBV27 and TRBJ1-2; 7 bases map to TRBD1. The V gene end was trimmed by 4 bases and the J gene end by 4 bases; junction bases not matched to a gene: 9. Germline CDR1 and CDR2: MNHEY and SMNVEV (reference sequence). The CDR3 contains 15 residues. The CDR3 DNA follows: TGTGCCAGCAGTTCCCGACAGGGACCCTTCTATGGCTACACCTTC. Translated: CASSSRQGPFYGYTF.

Ten or more counts support this clonotype. V usage is TRBV24-1 and J usage is TRBJ2-1; D is unresolved. V lost 3 bases, J lost 6 bases, and 17 bases lay in between. Germline CDR1 reads KGHDR; CDR2 reads SFDVKD. CDR3 length equals 16 residues. The CDR3 coding sequence is TGTGCCACCAGTGATACTCGGACCCCTAATGGCAATGAGCAGTTCTTC. Translation: CATSDTRTPNGNEQFF.

V usage is TRBV20-1 and J usage is TRBJ2-1; D perhaps matches TRBD2 (6 bases). This CDR3 has 15 amino acids. The V gene lost 3 bases and the J gene lost 4 bases, with 16 bases spanning the gap. Per germline, CDR1 DFQATT and CDR2 SNEGSKA (reference sequence). The CDR3: CSASRRRDSYNEQFF. The CDR3 region has the DNA TGCAGTGCTAGCCGACGGCGGGACTCTTACAATGAGCAGTTCTTC.

This clonotype has at least ten counts. The chain recombines TRBV12-3 or TRBV12-4 with TRBJ1-1; 8 bases line up with TRBD1. The CDR3 sequence is 16 residues long. Unmatched junction bases numbered 5, after V lost 1 base and J lost 1 base. The CDR3 here is CASSLDPTGGNTEAFF. CDR3 DNA sequence: TGTGCCAGCAGTTTAGACCCTACAGGGGGGAACACTGAAGCTTTCTTT.

The gene calls are TRBV20-1 and TRBJ1-5; unclear D gene. V gave up 4 bases and J gave up 4 bases, with 11 bases separating them. The CDR3 spans 13 residues. Germline CDR1 is DFQATT and CDR2 is SNEGSKA (reference sequence). CDR3 sequence (DNA): TGCAGTGCTATGGGAAACAGAAATCAGCCCCAGCATTTT. Amino acids: CSAMGNRNQPQHF.

This sequence joins TRBV7-9 and TRBJ2-3, with D perhaps TRBD2 (5 bases). This CDR3 has 16 residues. V was trimmed by 1 base and J by 4 bases, leaving 15 bases between them. CDR1 is SEHNR, CDR2 FQNEAQ, per germline (reference sequence). CDR3 DNA sequence: TGTGCCAGCAGCTTAGTCTATAGCGTTGCCCCAGATACGCAGTATTTT. Its translation: CASSLVYSVAPDTQYF. Combining the CDR3 with reference TRBV7-9 and TRBJ2-3 gives the whole variable domain DTGVSQNPRHKITKRGQNVTFRCDPISEHNRLYWYRQTLGQGPEFLTYFQNEAQLEKSRLLSDRFSAERPKGSFSTLEIQRTEQGDSAMYLCASSLVYSVAPDTQYFGPGTRLTVL.

The V gene is TRBV6-1, the J gene TRBJ1-3, with D possibly TRBD1 on 5 matching bases. The ends were cut back, 7 bases at V and 2 bases at J, with 12 bases in the middle. The CDR3 has 14 residues. Germline V gene data show CDR1 as MNHNS and CDR2 as SASEGT. DNA of the CDR3: TGTGCCAGCAAAACAGGTCAGGCTGGAAACACCATATATTTT. It specifies CASKTGQAGNTIYF.

CDR3 sequence (DNA): TGTGCCAGCAGCTTAGGGGATTACAATGAGCAGTTCTTC. Protein product: CASSLGDYNEQFF. The V gene is TRBV7-6, the J gene TRBJ2-1, with D unresolved. The CDR3 length is 13 residues. Trimming pared 1 base from V and 4 bases from J, leaving 5 bases between. CDR1 is SGHVS, CDR2 FNYEAQ, per germline.

The chain joins TRBV7-2 to TRBJ2-1, with 11 bases that match TRBD2. Germline CDR1 is SGHTA and CDR2 is FQGNSA. V shed 4 bases, J shed 7 bases, and the junction held 6 bases outside the gene matches. The length of the CDR3 is 15 residues. The DNA for the CDR3 is TGTGCCAGCAGCTATACTAGCGGGAGAGTGAATGAGCAGTTCTTC. It yields the protein CASSYTSGRVNEQFF. The whole variable domain, filled in from reference TRBV7-2 and TRBJ2-1, reads GAGVSQSPSNKVTEKGKDVELRCDPISGHTALYWYRQSLGQGLEFLIYFQGNSAPDKSGLPSDRFSAERTGGSVSTLTIQRTQQEDSAVYLCASSYTSGRVNEQFFGPGTRLTVL.

The chain joins TRBV5-1 to TRBJ2-2; D is possibly TRBD1 (6 bases). There are 16 residues in the CDR3. Trimming removed 4 bases at V and 1 base at J, with 14 bases between. CDR1 SGHRS and CDR2 YFSETQ come from the germline V gene. The CDR3 here is CASSAAGTRNTGELFF. The CDR3 nucleotides are TGCGCCAGCAGCGCGGCCGGGACACGGAACACCGGGGAGCTGTTTTTT.

This clonotype was recorded many times. V usage is TRBV29-1 and J usage is TRBJ2-1; 10 nucleotides align to TRBD2. Germline values: CDR1 SQVTM, CDR2 ANQGSEA. The CDR3 runs to 16 residues. Trimming took 7 bases from V and 2 from J; bases not matched to a gene: 11. The CDR3 sequence is CSGGLAAQRAYNEQFF. DNA of the CDR3: TGCAGCGGCGGACTAGCGGCCCAACGGGCCTACAATGAGCAGTTCTTC.

As for this clonotype: Compared with germline, one end of the junction differs, possibly owing to a read error. The chain has TRBV20-1 and TRBJ2-1; D is possibly TRBD1 (6 bases). The CDR3 has 17 residues. CDR1 and CDR2 from the germline V gene are DFQATT and SNEGSKA (reference sequence). The CDR3 DNA sequence: TGCTGTGCCAGGGGCGAGGCTCCTACCCTTGCAAACAATGAGCAGTTCTTC. This gives the protein CCARGEAPTLANNEQFF.

The chain has TRBV28 and TRBJ1-6; D gene ambiguous. The CDR3 contains 14 residues. The V gene lost 5 bases and the J gene lost 10 bases, with 15 bases spanning the gap. The germline CDR1 and CDR2 sequences are MDHEN and SYDVKM. DNA of the CDR3: TGTGCCAGCAGTCCTTTCGGGGTGGGCTCACCCCTCCACTTT. This gives the protein CASSPFGVGSPLHF.

The table lists this clonotype with many counts. V gene TRBV28 combines with J gene TRBJ1-1, with a possible D match to TRBD1 (6 bases). Deletions cut 3 bases from V and 3 bases from J, with 17 bases between. Germline CDR1 reads MDHEN; CDR2 reads SYDVKM. This CDR3 is built from 16 residues. The CDR3 sequence: CASSFFDGGGDTEAFF. In nucleotides, the CDR3 is TGTGCCAGCAGTTTTTTCGATGGAGGGGGTGACACTGAAGCTTTCTTT.